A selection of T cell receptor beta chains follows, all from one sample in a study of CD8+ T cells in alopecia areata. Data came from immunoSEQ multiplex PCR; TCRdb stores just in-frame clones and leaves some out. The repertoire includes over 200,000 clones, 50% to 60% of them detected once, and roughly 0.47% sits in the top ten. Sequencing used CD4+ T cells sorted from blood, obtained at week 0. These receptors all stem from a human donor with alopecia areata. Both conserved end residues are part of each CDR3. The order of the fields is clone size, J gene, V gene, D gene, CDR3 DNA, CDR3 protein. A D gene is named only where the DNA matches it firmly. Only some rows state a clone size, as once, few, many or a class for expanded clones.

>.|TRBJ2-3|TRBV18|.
TGTGCCAGCTCACCATCTCAGGGGCCAGATACGCAGTATTTT
CASSPSQGPDTQYF
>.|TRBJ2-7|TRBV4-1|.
TGCGCCAGCAGCCAAAGCGGACTATCCTACGAGCAGTACTTC
CASSQSGLSYEQYF
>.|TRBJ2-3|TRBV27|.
TGTGCCAGCAGCTTTATTCCCCCCGGAGATACGCAGTATTTT
CASSFIPPGDTQYF
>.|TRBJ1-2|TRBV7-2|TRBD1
TGTGCCAGCAGCCCAACAGGGGGCAGATATGGCTACACCTTC
CASSPTGGRYGYTF
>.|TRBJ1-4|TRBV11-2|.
TGTGCCAGCAGCCTCCACGGGGGGCCTAATGAAAAACTGTTTTTT
CASSLHGGPNEKLFF
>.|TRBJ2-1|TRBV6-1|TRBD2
TGTGCCAGCCGGACTAGCGTCAATGAGCAGTTCTTC
CASRTSVNEQFF
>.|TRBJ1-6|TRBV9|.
TGTGCCAGCAGCGTAGCAGGGGCGGGTAATTCACCCCTCCACTTT
CASSVAGAGNSPLHF
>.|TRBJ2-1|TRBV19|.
TGTGCCAGTAGTATGGCCTACAATGAGCAGTTCTTC
CASSMAYNEQFF
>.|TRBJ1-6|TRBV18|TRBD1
TGTGCCAGCTCACCTCGAGGGACAGCGGAGTCTTCACCCCTCCACTTT
CASSPRGTAESSPLHF
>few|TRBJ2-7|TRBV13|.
TGTGCCAGCAGCCTAACAGGGACCTCCTACGAGCAGTACTTC
CASSLTGTSYEQYF
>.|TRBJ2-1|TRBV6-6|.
TGTGCCAGCAGTTTATTGGGCAGCCGGGAGTTCTTC
CASSLLGSREFF
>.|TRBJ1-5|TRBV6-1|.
TGTGCCAGCAGTCAAGGCCTCTGGGGAAATCAGCCCCAGCATTTT
CASSQGLWGNQPQHF
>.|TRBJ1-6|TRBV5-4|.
TGTGCCGTACCGGAGGGCCGTGGGTCACCCCTCCACTTT
CAVPEGRGSPLHF
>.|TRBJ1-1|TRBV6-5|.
TGTGCCAGCAGTTACTCGAGGAAAGGAGAAGCTTTCTTT
CASSYSRKGEAFF
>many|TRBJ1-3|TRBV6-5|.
TGTGCCAGCTGTTCCTCTGGAAACACCATATATTTT
CASCSSGNTIYF
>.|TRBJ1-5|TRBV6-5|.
TGTGCCAGCAGTGCCCAACAGGGTCATAGGCAGCCCCAGCATTTT
CASSAQQGHRQPQHF
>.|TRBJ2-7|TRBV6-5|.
TGTGCCAGCAGTGCCAACAGCCCGTCCCCCTACGAGCAGTACTTC
CASSANSPSPYEQYF
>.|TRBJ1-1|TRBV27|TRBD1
TGTGCCAGCAGTTGGACAGGGAGGGTCTCTGAAGCTTTCTTT
CASSWTGRVSEAFF
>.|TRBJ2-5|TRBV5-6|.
TGTGCCAGCAGCTTGCGCGGGACCCAGTACTTC
CASSLRGTQYF
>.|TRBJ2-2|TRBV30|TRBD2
TGTGCCTGGAGTGTACTCTCTAGCGGGGGCCGAAGGGCAGGGGAGCTGTTTTTT
CAWSVLSSGGRRAGELFF
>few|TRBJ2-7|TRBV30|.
TGTGCCTGGAGAGACTCAGGGTCGAGGTACGAGCAGTACTTC
CAWRDSGSRYEQYF
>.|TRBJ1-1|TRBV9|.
TGTGCCAGCAGTCCAACCCCGAACACTGAAGCTTTCTTT
CASSPTPNTEAFF
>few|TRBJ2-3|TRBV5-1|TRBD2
TGCGCCGCGACTAGCGGGAGTGGGGATACGCAGTATTTT
CAATSGSGDTQYF
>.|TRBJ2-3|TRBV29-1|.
TGCAGCGTTGCACTAGACTGGGATACGCAGTATTTT
CSVALDWDTQYF
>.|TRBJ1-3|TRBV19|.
TGTGCCAGTAGTATCGGGCAGAGCTCTGGAAACACCATATATTTT
CASSIGQSSGNTIYF
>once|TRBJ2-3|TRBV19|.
TGTGCCAGTAATATCAACTTTGGACTTAGCCCGCATACGCAGTATTTT
CASNINFGLSPHTQYF
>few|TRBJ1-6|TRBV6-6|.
TGTGCCAGCAGTTATAAGGGGGAAGGTAATTCACCCCTCCACTTT
CASSYKGEGNSPLHF
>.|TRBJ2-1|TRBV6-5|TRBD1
TGTGCCAGCAGTTTTAGGGGGCGAGGGGATGAGCAGTTCTTC
CASSFRGRGDEQFF
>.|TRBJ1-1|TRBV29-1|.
TGCAGCGCCCTTTCCGGAGGCACTGAAGCTTTCTTT
CSALSGGTEAFF
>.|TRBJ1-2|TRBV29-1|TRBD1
TGCAGCGTTGTCTCGACAGGGGGCGACTATGGCTACACCTTC
CSVVSTGGDYGYTF
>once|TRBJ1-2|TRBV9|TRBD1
TGTGCCAGCAGCGCCGACAGGGTTGGCTATGGCTACACCTTC
CASSADRVGYGYTF
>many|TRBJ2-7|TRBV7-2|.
TGTGCCAGCAGCTTATCCGGAACGGGTTCCTACGAGCAGTACTTC
CASSLSGTGSYEQYF
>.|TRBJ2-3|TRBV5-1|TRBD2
TGCGCCAGCAGCGGACCTAGCGGGAAAACCACAGATACGCAGTATTTT
CASSGPSGKTTDTQYF
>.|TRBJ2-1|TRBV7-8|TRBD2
TGTGCCAGCAGCTTAGTCCCTAGCGGGAGGGCCGATGAGCAGTTCTTC
CASSLVPSGRADEQFF
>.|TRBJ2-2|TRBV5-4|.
TGTGCCAGCAGCTTAAGAGTAGCAGGCACCGGGGAGCTGTTTTTT
CASSLRVAGTGELFF